One and the same sample provided the 25 T cell receptor beta chains below, sequenced in a study of blood T cell repertoires in COVID-19. Repertoires were generated with immunoSEQ multiplex PCR, while TCRdb's copy carries only in-frame clones and drops some. In the table there are a few hundred thousand clones, 90% of which are singletons. The source material was PBMCs or T cells enriched from blood (not recorded which). Every receptor here comes from a woman younger than 30 with acute COVID-19.

The rearrangement joins TRBV6-1 to TRBJ2-7, with a weak D call TRBD1 (5 bases). Per germline, CDR1 MNHNS and CDR2 SASEGT. The CDR3 has 12 residues. V gave up 2 bases and J gave up 6 bases, with 8 bases separating them. As DNA, the CDR3 is TGTGCCAGCAGTGAACAGGGAACCGAGCAGTACTTC. It yields the protein CASSEQGTEQYF.

This clone has just one count. At one end, the junction sequence differs from germline, possibly due to a read error. This sequence joins TRBV9 and TRBJ2-7; the match to TRBD2 covers 9 bases. CDR3 length: 16 amino acids. Germline V gives CDR1 SGDLS, CDR2 YYNGEE. The CDR3 DNA is TGTGCCAGCAGCCTCAGACCCGGGACTAGCTCCCACGAGCAGTACTTC. As protein: CASSLRPGTSSHEQYF.

The CDR3 region has the DNA TGCGCCAGCAGCTTGACCTGGGAGAACAACTATGGCTACACCTTC. This gives the protein CASSLTWENNYGYTF. The gene calls are TRBV5-1 and TRBJ1-2; D is ambiguous. Trimming took 1 base from V and 2 from J, leaving 12 bases between them. This CDR3 region has 15 residues. Germline V CDR1 and CDR2: SGHRS, YFSETQ.

This chain links TRBV5-1 with TRBJ1-5; 8 bases match TRBD1. Trimming removed 1 base from V and 2 bases from J; junction bases left unmatched: 2. Per germline, CDR1 SGHRS and CDR2 YFSETQ. CDR3 length: 15 residues. In nucleotides, the CDR3 is TGCGCCAGCAGCTTGACGACAGGGGGCAATCAGCCCCAGCATTTT. It encodes CASSLTTGGNQPQHF.

This clone was picked up one time. The rearrangement uses TRBV7-9 and TRBJ2-1, with D maybe TRBD2 (5 bases). V gave up 1 base and J gave up 0 bases, with 10 bases separating them. There are 16 residues in the CDR3. The germline gives CDR1 SEHNR, CDR2 FQNEAQ (reference sequence). The CDR3 loop reads CASSLGTDTSYNEQFF. CDR3 sequence (DNA): TGTGCCAGCAGCTTAGGGACTGATACCTCCTACAATGAGCAGTTCTTC. Full variable domain (missing parts from reference TRBV7-9 and TRBJ2-1): DTGVSQNPRHKITKRGQNVTFRCDPISEHNRLYWYRQTLGQGPEFLTYFQNEAQLEKSRLLSDRFSAERPKGSFSTLEIQRTEQGDSAMYLCASSLGTDTSYNEQFFGPGTRLTVL.

This chain joins TRBV30 and TRBJ2-1; D remains unclear. CDR3 length: 14 residues. The V and J ends lost 4 bases and 2 bases respectively, with 12 bases between them. Germline V gene data show CDR1 as GTSNPN and CDR2 as SVGIG (reference sequence). For the CDR3, the DNA is TGTGCCTGGATGAGTGGCGGTCCCTACAATGAGCAGTTCTTC. This encodes CAWMSGGPYNEQFF.

This chain links TRBV28 with TRBJ2-7; 8 bases align to TRBD2. V lost 5 bases to trimming and J lost 4 bases; unmatched junction nucleotides: 7. From germline, CDR1 is MDHEN and CDR2 SYDVKM. The CDR3 length is 14 residues. The DNA for the CDR3 is TGTGCCAGCAGTCCCGGGACTAGACCATACGAGCAGTACTTC. Its translation is CASSPGTRPYEQYF.

The table lists this clone with a count of one. This chain joins TRBV19 and TRBJ2-3, with a tentative D call TRBD2 (5 bases). CDR3 length: 14 amino acids. V was cut by 3 bases and J by 3 bases, with 10 bases left in between. Germline values: CDR1 LNHDA, CDR2 SQIVND (reference sequence). The CDR3: CASSIGLTTDTQYF. CDR3 bases: TGTGCCAGTAGTATTGGACTTACGACAGATACGCAGTATTTT.

The rearrangement joins TRBV28 to TRBJ1-6, with D possibly matching TRBD1 (5 bases). This CDR3 region has 15 residues. The V end lost 2 bases, the J end lost 6 bases, and 11 bases lay between the germline ends. Germline assignment: CDR1 MDHEN and CDR2 SYDVKM. This CDR3 is CASSLGGDGNSPLHF. The CDR3 DNA is TGTGCCAGCAGTTTAGGAGGGGATGGTAATTCACCCCTCCACTTT.

The genes are TRBV19 and TRBJ2-1; 11 nucleotides match TRBD2. The germline gives CDR1 LNHDA, CDR2 SQIVND (reference sequence). The CDR3 loop spans 16 amino acids. The V gene end was trimmed by 5 bases and the J gene end by 5 bases; junction bases not matched to a gene: 8. In nucleotides, the CDR3 is TGTGCCAGTAGTGTTCCGGGACTAGCGGAGAACAATGAGCAGTTCTTC. Translated, it gives CASSVPGLAENNEQFF.

The chain couples TRBV5-6 to TRBJ2-3; a possible D gene is TRBD1 (5 bases). The V gene's germline CDR1 is SGHDT and CDR2 YYEEEE. Between the trimmed V and J ends, which lost 5 bases and 5 bases, there was a span of 9 bases. CDR3 length: 12 amino acids. In DNA, the CDR3 is TGTGCCAGCAGGGTCCAGGGAGATACGCAGTATTTT. It yields the protein CASRVQGDTQYF.

The V call is TRBV11-2, the J call TRBJ1-4; D call uncertain. This CDR3 contains 16 residues. The V and J ends lost 5 bases and 7 bases respectively, with 20 bases between them. Germline V gene sequence: CDR1 SGHAT, CDR2 FQNNGV. Here the CDR3 reads CASSPYSGKGIEKLFF. The CDR3 DNA reads TGTGCCAGCAGCCCCTATTCCGGGAAAGGGATTGAAAAACTGTTTTTT.

This chain links TRBV5-6 with TRBJ1-2; tentatively, D is TRBD1 (5 bases). Trimming cost V 3 bases and J 8 bases, with 8 bases left between them. The CDR3 sequence is 11 residues long. Germline V CDR1 and CDR2: SGHDT, YYEEEE. The chain's CDR3 is CASSSGFGYTF. The CDR3 DNA follows: TGTGCCAGCAGCTCAGGGTTCGGCTACACCTTC.

This chain joins TRBV6-5 and TRBJ2-2; D may be TRBD2 (7 bases). Trimming pared 2 bases from V and 5 bases from J, leaving 12 bases between. Germline values: CDR1 MNHEY, CDR2 SVGAGI. CDR3 length: 15 amino acids. The CDR3 sequence: CASSYGGGVTGELFF. CDR3 DNA: TGTGCCAGCAGTTACGGAGGGGGGGTTACCGGGGAGCTGTTTTTT.

In its sample, this clone was seen a few times. The chain employs TRBV9 and TRBJ2-5; 8 bases agree with TRBD2. The V gene's germline CDR1 is SGDLS and CDR2 YYNGEE. V lost 7 bases, J lost 5 bases, and 10 bases stayed unmatched. The CDR3 runs to 14 residues. In DNA, the CDR3 is TGTGCCAGCTCCAGGACTAGCAAATGGGAGACCCAGTACTTC. As protein: CASSRTSKWETQYF.

In its sample, this clone was seen once. The chain recombines TRBV27 with TRBJ2-7, with D possibly TRBD1 on 6 matching bases. Trimming removed 5 bases from V and 2 bases from J, with 22 bases in between. This CDR3 spans 17 amino acids. Germline-derived CDR1 and CDR2 are MNHEY and SMNVEV (reference sequence). This CDR3 is CASSTWSGEGGTYEQYF. Written as DNA, the CDR3 is TGTGCCAGCAGTACCTGGTCAGGGGAAGGCGGAACCTACGAGCAGTACTTC.

The chain combines TRBV7-3 with TRBJ1-2, with 7 bases lining up with TRBD1. In germline, CDR1 is SGHTA, CDR2 FQGTGA. V lost 1 base, J lost 7 bases, and 6 bases stayed unmatched. The CDR3 contains 14 residues. DNA of the CDR3: TGTGCCAGCAGCTTAAAAGCAGGGGGACCTGGCTACACCTTC. Protein sequence: CASSLKAGGPGYTF.

The chain links TRBV7-6 to TRBJ1-1; D is perhaps TRBD1 (5 bases). With 2 bases removed from V and 5 bases from J, the gap between germline ends came to 12 bases. Germline values: CDR1 SGHVS, CDR2 FNYEAQ. The CDR3 covers 14 residues. The CDR3 DNA reads TGTGCCAGCAGCTTATCCGGGGGAAAGACTGAAGCTTTCTTT. It codes for CASSLSGGKTEAFF.

This clone showed up just a few times. The gene calls are TRBV11-3 and TRBJ1-1; 7 bases map to TRBD1. The CDR3 has 15 amino acids. Per germline, CDR1 SGHNT and CDR2 YENEEA. Trimming took 3 bases from V and 0 from J; bases not matched to a gene: 4. The chain's CDR3 is CASSLGQPMNTEAFF. Here the CDR3 DNA reads TGTGCCAGCAGCTTGGGACAGCCTATGAACACTGAAGCTTTCTTT.

The chain links TRBV5-1 to TRBJ2-7, with TRBD2 matching 12 bases. This CDR3 has 17 residues. The V segment lost 2 bases and the J segment 3 bases; nucleotides outside the gene matches: 9. CDR1 is SGHRS and CDR2 is YFSETQ in the germline V gene. The CDR3 DNA reads as TGCGCCAGCAGCTTCGACACTAGCGGGAGGATTTACTACGAGCAGTACTTC. Protein product: CASSFDTSGRIYYEQYF. The full variable domain, its missing parts supplied by reference TRBV5-1 and TRBJ2-7, is KAGVTQTPRYLIKTRGQQVTLSCSPISGHRSVSWYQQTPGQGLQFLFEYFSETQRNKGNFPGRFSGRQFSNSRSEMNVSTLELGDSALYLCASSFDTSGRIYYEQYFGPGTRLTVT.

This chain links TRBV19 with TRBJ1-5; D is unclear. The CDR3 contains 15 residues. V lost 1 base and J lost 7, with 14 bases in between. CDR1 and CDR2 (germline): LNHDA, SQIVND (reference sequence). CDR3 sequence (DNA): TGTGCCAGTAGTATAGGCTCAAGTAACCGGCAGCCCCAGCATTTT. Protein sequence: CASSIGSSNRQPQHF.

V gene TRBV7-2 combines with J gene TRBJ1-3; no definite D call. Germline V CDR1 and CDR2: SGHTA, FQGNSA. V gave up 1 base and J gave up 11 bases, with 12 bases separating them. This CDR3 is built from 13 residues. CDR3 nucleotide sequence: TGTGCCAGCAGCTTAGAACAGCGGAGGGCCATATATTTT. Translating gives CASSLEQRRAIYF.

This clone came up once. The chain carries TRBV2 and TRBJ2-2; TRBD1 might be the D (5 bases). The CDR3 totals 15 residues. Germline-derived CDR1 and CDR2 are SNHLY and FYNNEI. V lost 0 bases and J lost 7, with 12 bases in between. CDR3 region: CASSEAAGNVGELFF. CDR3 nucleotides: TGTGCCAGCAGTGAAGCGGCAGGGAATGTCGGGGAGCTGTTTTTT.

The chain recombines TRBV7-9 with TRBJ2-7; D possibly corresponds to TRBD1 (6 bases). V was trimmed by 5 bases and J by 0 bases, leaving 14 bases between them. Germline CDR1 SEHNR, CDR2 FQNEAQ (reference sequence). The CDR3 covers 15 residues. CDR3 DNA: TGTGCCAGCAGCCGGTGGACAGCCGACTCCTACGAGCAGTACTTC. It yields the protein CASSRWTADSYEQYF. The variable domain in full, with the rest retrieved from reference TRBV7-9 and TRBJ2-7, is DTGVSQNPRHKITKRGQNVTFRCDPISEHNRLYWYRQTLGQGPEFLTYFQNEAQLEKSRLLSDRFSAERPKGSFSTLEIQRTEQGDSAMYLCASSRWTADSYEQYFGPGTRLTVT.

This clone was observed a few times. The chain links TRBV5-4 to TRBJ1-3, with TRBD1 matching 8 bases. Germline V CDR1 and CDR2: SGHNT, YYREEE (reference sequence). The V gene end was trimmed by 4 bases and the J gene end by 2 bases; junction bases not matched to a gene: 2. The CDR3 spans 14 residues. The CDR3 DNA is TGTGCCAGCAGCCAGACAGGGGCTGGAAACACCATATATTTT. Amino acid sequence: CASSQTGAGNTIYF.